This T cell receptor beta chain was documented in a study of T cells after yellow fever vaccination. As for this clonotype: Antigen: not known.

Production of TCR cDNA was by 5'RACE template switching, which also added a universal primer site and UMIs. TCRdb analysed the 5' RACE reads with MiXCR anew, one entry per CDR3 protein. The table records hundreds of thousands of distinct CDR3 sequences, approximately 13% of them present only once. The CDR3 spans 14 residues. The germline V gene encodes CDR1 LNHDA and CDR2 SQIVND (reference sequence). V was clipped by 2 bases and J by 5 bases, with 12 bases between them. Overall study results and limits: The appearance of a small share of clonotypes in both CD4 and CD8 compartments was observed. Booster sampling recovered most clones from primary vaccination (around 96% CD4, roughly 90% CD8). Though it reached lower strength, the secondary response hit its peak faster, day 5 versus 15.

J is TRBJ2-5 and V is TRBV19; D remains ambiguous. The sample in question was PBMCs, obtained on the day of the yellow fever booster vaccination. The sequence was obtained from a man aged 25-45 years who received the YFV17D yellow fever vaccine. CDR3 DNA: TGTGCCAGTAGTATAAAGGGTTGGCCGGAGACCCAGTACTTC. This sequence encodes CASSIKGWPETQYF. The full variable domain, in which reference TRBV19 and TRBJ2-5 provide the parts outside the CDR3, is DGGITQSPKYLFRKEGQNVTLSCEQNLNHDAMYWYRQDPGQGLRLIYYSQIVNDFQKGDIAEGYSVSREKKESFPLTVTSAQKNPTAFYLCASSIKGWPETQYFGPGTRLLVL.